The text below deals with one T cell receptor beta chain. Its antigen is unknown. Sequencing was performed with immunoSEQ multiplex PCR; in TCRdb, only in-frame clones are kept and a portion is missing. Of roughly 120,000 clones listed, approximately 89% are singletons. This sample is drawn from a study of cytomegalovirus exposure and HLA in healthy donors. Study-level background: A later analysis reported the roughly 120 validation repertoires used the same platform as the roughly 700 first-cohort repertoires.

The germline gives CDR1 SGHRS, CDR2 YFSETQ. V lost 1 base to trimming and J lost 3 bases, with 17 bases between them. The CDR3 has 17 residues. Study-wide results and limits: It was reportedly the case that the classifier diagnosed cytomegalovirus status with high specificity and sensitivity. Among TCR beta chains, those listed as cytomegalovirus-associated numbered over 150.

The chain employs TRBV5-1 and TRBJ2-1, with a weak D call TRBD1 (5 bases). The TCR comes from a woman aged 18-29 years in good health and CMV-seronegative. The source material was PBMCs. The CDR3 loop is CASSLYGPERGYNEQFF. CDR3 DNA: TGCGCCAGCAGCTTGTATGGCCCGGAAAGGGGCTACAATGAGCAGTTCTTC.